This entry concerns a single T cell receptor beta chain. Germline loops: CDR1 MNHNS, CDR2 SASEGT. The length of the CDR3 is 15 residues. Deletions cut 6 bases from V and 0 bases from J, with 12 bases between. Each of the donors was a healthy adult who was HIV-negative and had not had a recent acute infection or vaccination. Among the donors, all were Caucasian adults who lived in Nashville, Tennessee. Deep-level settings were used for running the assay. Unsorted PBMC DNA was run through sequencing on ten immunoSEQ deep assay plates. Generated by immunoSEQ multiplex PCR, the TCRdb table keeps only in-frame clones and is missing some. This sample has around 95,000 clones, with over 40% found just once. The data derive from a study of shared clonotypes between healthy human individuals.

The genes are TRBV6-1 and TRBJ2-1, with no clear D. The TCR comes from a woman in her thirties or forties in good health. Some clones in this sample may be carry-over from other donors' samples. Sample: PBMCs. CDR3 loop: CASSPSGHSYNEQFF. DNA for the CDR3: TGTGCCAGCAGCCCTAGTGGCCACTCCTACAATGAGCAGTTCTTC.